This T cell receptor beta chain emerged from a study of human T cells and chemical hapten exposure. The library labeled individual cDNA molecules by adding unique molecular identifiers to them. In TCRdb, the RACE reads were re-called with MiXCR into one record per CDR3 protein. Of some 90,000 distinct CDR3 sequences in the sample, approximately 10% were seen once. In its sample, this clonotype was seen many times. Time point reported: healthy volunteer bleed at 2 weeks. The starting material, unfractionated whole blood, was used for total RNA extraction. V gave up 1 base and J gave up 7 bases, with 10 bases separating them. CDR3 length: 14 residues. Germline CDR1 reads SGHTA; CDR2 reads FQGTGA.

The sequence was collected from a female donor in good health. Some clones in this sample may be carry-over from other donors' samples. The gene calls are TRBV7-3 and TRBJ2-2, with a tentative D call TRBD2 (5 bases). The sample comprised whole blood. CDR3 sequence: CASSLNGNIGELFF. CDR3 nucleotides: TGTGCCAGCAGCTTAAACGGGAATATCGGGGAGCTGTTTTTT.